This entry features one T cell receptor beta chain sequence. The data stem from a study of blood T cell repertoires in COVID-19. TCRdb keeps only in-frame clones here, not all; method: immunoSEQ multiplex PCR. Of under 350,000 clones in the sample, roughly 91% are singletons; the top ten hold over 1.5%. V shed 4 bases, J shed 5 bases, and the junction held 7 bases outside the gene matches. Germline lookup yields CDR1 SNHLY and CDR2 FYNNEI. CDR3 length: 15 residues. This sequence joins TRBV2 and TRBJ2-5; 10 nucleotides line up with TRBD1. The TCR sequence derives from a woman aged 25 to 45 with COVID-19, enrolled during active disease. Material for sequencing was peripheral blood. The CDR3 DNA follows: TGTGCCAGCAGTGGCCGGACAGGGGGTGGGGAGACCCAGTACTTC. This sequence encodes CASSGRTGGGETQYF. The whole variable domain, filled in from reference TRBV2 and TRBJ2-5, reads EPEVTQTPSHQVTQMGQEVILRCVPISNHLYFYWYRQILGQKVEFLVSFYNNEISEKSEIFDDQFSVERPDGSNFTLKIRSTKLEDSAMYFCASSGRTGGGETQYFGPGTRLLVL.